The 23 T cell receptor beta chains presented below share a single source sample, sequenced in a study of cytomegalovirus exposure and HLA in healthy donors. Primers for the PCR totalled 60 Vbeta and 13 Jbeta. Repertoires were generated with immunoSEQ multiplex PCR, while TCRdb's copy carries only in-frame clones and drops some. The sample lists some 54,000 clones; over 70% were seen once. Sequencing input: PBMCs. Receptors were obtained from a man aged 18 to 35 in good health and CMV-seronegative.

V gene TRBV6-5 combines with J gene TRBJ1-2; D not resolved. V shed 2 bases and J shed 4 bases, with 8 bases lying between them. Germline V lookup: CDR1 MNHEY, CDR2 SVGAGI. This CDR3 is 13 amino acids long. The CDR3, as DNA: TGTGCCAGCAGTTACGGGGAGGGCTATGGCTACACCTTC. It specifies CASSYGEGYGYTF.

The chain uses TRBV28 and TRBJ2-6, with 8 bases fitting TRBD1. Germline V lookup: CDR1 MDHEN, CDR2 SYDVKM. CDR3 length: 20 amino acids. The V and J ends lost 7 bases and 2 bases, in that order; junction bases with no gene match: 19. DNA of the CDR3: TGTGCCAGCACCACCCAGTGGGACAGGCAAGCTTCGCCTGGGGCCAACGTCCTGACTTTC. Protein sequence: CASTTQWDRQASPGANVLTF.

This chain joins TRBV30 and TRBJ2-3; 9 nucleotides agree with TRBD1. This CDR3 region has 12 residues. CDR1 is GTSNPN, CDR2 SVGIG, per germline (reference sequence). The J segment lost 1 base and the V segment lost 8 bases, leaving 1 base of the junction unmatched. The CDR3 coding sequence is TGTGCCGGGGACAGGGGCACAGATACGCAGTATTTT. This sequence encodes CAGDRGTDTQYF.

The rearrangement joins TRBV29-1 to TRBJ2-1; 8 bases match TRBD2. The V and J ends lost 4 bases and 9 bases, in that order; junction bases with no gene match: 8. Per germline, CDR1 SQVTM and CDR2 ANQGSEA. The CDR3 spans 13 residues. CDR3 residues: CSVVSGTAAEQFF. CDR3 in DNA: TGCAGCGTTGTTAGCGGGACTGCCGCTGAGCAGTTCTTC.

V is TRBV7-2 and J is TRBJ1-1, with no clear D. The length of the CDR3 is 15 residues. Trimming took 5 bases from V and 0 from J, leaving 13 bases between them. The germline CDR1 and CDR2 sequences are SGHTA and FQGNSA. In DNA form, the CDR3 reads TGTGCCAGCAGCCCCCACGAAGGAGTGAACACTGAAGCTTTCTTT. Translated, it gives CASSPHEGVNTEAFF.

The chain is built from TRBV19 and TRBJ2-7, with D tentatively TRBD1 (5 bases). Trimming stripped 8 bases from V and 3 bases from J, with 14 bases between. The CDR3 length is 13 residues. CDR1 and CDR2 (germline): LNHDA, SQIVND (reference sequence). This CDR3 reads CASGGAGIYEQYF. The CDR3 nucleotides are TGTGCCAGTGGTGGCGCAGGGATCTACGAGCAGTACTTC.

The chain links TRBV7-2 to TRBJ1-5; 10 bases are shared with TRBD1. Looked up from germline, CDR1 is SGHTA and CDR2 is FQGNSA. The ends lost 5 bases at V and 7 bases at J; junction bases unmatched: 5. The CDR3 loop spans 14 amino acids. The CDR3: CASSDRDRGQPQHF. CDR3 in DNA: TGTGCCAGCAGCGACCGGGACAGGGGCCAGCCCCAGCATTTT.

The V and J genes are TRBV5-1 and TRBJ2-2; 7 bases are shared with TRBD1. The CDR3 is 14 amino acids. Germline values: CDR1 SGHRS, CDR2 YFSETQ. V gave up 4 bases and J gave up 4 bases; unmatched junction bases: 4. The CDR3 region is CASSRDRSTGELFF. The CDR3 coding sequence is TGCGCCAGCAGCCGGGACAGATCCACCGGGGAGCTGTTTTTT.

The chain has TRBV2 and TRBJ1-6; no clear D gene. The CDR3 contains 15 residues. In germline, CDR1 is SNHLY, CDR2 FYNNEI. Deletions cut 0 bases from V and 19 bases from J, with 22 bases between. The CDR3: CASSEAGIASPPVHF. Here the CDR3 DNA reads TGTGCCAGCAGTGAAGCAGGTATAGCGAGTCCCCCCGTACACTTT.

The J gene is TRBJ2-6, the V gene TRBV5-1; 7 nucleotides align to TRBD2. The germline gives CDR1 SGHRS, CDR2 YFSETQ. V shed 6 bases, J shed 4 bases, and the junction held 13 bases outside the gene matches. This CDR3 has 17 amino acids. CDR3: CASTWGGDLSGANVLTF. In DNA form, the CDR3 reads TGCGCCAGCACCTGGGGGGGGGACCTTTCAGGGGCCAACGTCCTGACTTTC.

This clone was found once. This chain connects TRBV19 to TRBJ2-1; 15 nucleotides agree with TRBD2. Germline V CDR1 and CDR2: LNHDA, SQIVND (reference sequence). This CDR3 is built from 14 residues. The junction had 5 bases not matched to a gene; V was cut back by 8 bases and J by 9 bases. The DNA for the CDR3 is TGTGCCAGTCGGGGACTAGCGGGAGGAAGTGAGCAGTTCTTC. It specifies CASRGLAGGSEQFF.

V and J are TRBV10-3 and TRBJ1-4; unclear D gene. This CDR3 region has 15 residues. Germline-derived CDR1 and CDR2 are ENHRY and SYGVKD. Trimming removed 2 bases at V and 3 bases at J, with 10 bases between. The CDR3 spells CAISEGAAANEKLFF. CDR3 coding DNA: TGTGCCATCAGTGAGGGTGCGGCAGCTAATGAAAAACTGTTTTTT.

The J gene is TRBJ1-6, the V gene TRBV5-4; D is perhaps TRBD1 (6 bases). The germline V gene encodes CDR1 SGHNT and CDR2 YYREEE (reference sequence). V was cut by 4 bases and J by 2 bases, with 10 bases left in between. This CDR3 spans 15 amino acids. CDR3 nucleotide sequence: TGTGCCAGCAGCACCCGGACAGCCTATAATTCACCCCTCCACTTT. As protein: CASSTRTAYNSPLHF.

In its sample, this clone was seen a few times. The V gene is TRBV6-1, the J gene TRBJ1-1; D unresolved. The CDR3 is 13 residues long. The V gene's germline CDR1 is MNHNS and CDR2 SASEGT. The V end was cut by 6 bases, the J end by 3 bases, with 11 bases between. DNA for the CDR3: TGTGCCAGCAGCCTGACACCCGACACTGAAGCTTTCTTT. Translating it yields CASSLTPDTEAFF.

This chain links TRBV10-3 with TRBJ2-1; 11 nucleotides line up with TRBD2. CDR3 length equals 13 residues. With 8 bases clipped from V and 9 bases from J, the junction kept 6 bases outside the gene matches. The germline CDR1 and CDR2 sequences are ENHRY and SYGVKD. Written as DNA, the CDR3 is TGTGCCATCCAAACTAGCGGGAGTGCTGAGCAGTTCTTC. Encoded protein: CAIQTSGSAEQFF.

The chain carries TRBV29-1 and TRBJ2-7, with 8 bases lining up with TRBD1. The junction had 10 bases not matched to a gene; V was cut back by 6 bases and J by 0 bases. From germline, CDR1 is SQVTM and CDR2 ANQGSEA. The CDR3 is 15 amino acids. The CDR3 loop is CSVGKTGESSYEQYF. The CDR3 DNA follows: TGCAGCGTGGGAAAGACAGGGGAGAGCTCCTACGAGCAGTACTTC.

The V call is TRBV6-1, the J call TRBJ2-7, with 10 bases identical to TRBD2. This CDR3 region has 15 residues. CDR1 and CDR2 from the germline V gene are MNHNS and SASEGT. The V and J ends lost 1 base and 4 bases, in that order; junction bases with no gene match: 4. CDR3: CASSEGASGSYEQYF. The DNA for the CDR3 is TGTGCCAGCAGTGAAGGGGCTAGCGGGAGTTACGAGCAGTACTTC.

The gene calls are TRBV4-1 and TRBJ2-7; 9 bases match TRBD2. CDR1 MGHRA and CDR2 YSYEKL come from the germline V gene. The V gene end was trimmed by 0 bases and the J gene end by 4 bases; junction bases not matched to a gene: 7. The CDR3 loop spans 16 amino acids. CDR3 bases: TGCGCCAGCAGCCAAGAAGGAGCGGGAGGACAATACGAGCAGTACTTC. Protein sequence: CASSQEGAGGQYEQYF.

This chain links TRBV5-6 with TRBJ1-5, with no clear D. This CDR3 has 12 amino acids. V shed 3 bases and J shed 7 bases, with 8 bases lying between them. Germline CDR1 and CDR2: SGHDT and YYEEEE. Here the CDR3 DNA reads TGTGCCAGCAGCTCGGTTGCCCAGCCCCAGCATTTT. Translation: CASSSVAQPQHF.

V usage is TRBV6-5 and J usage is TRBJ1-2, with 8 bases fitting TRBD1. V lost 5 bases, J lost 4 bases, and 9 bases stayed unmatched. CDR3 length: 15 residues. Germline CDR1 and CDR2: MNHEY and SVGAGI. CDR3 sequence (DNA): TGTGCCAGCAGTCGGCAGGGGGCCGGGGCCTATGGCTACACCTTC. Its protein is CASSRQGAGAYGYTF.

The rearrangement uses TRBV28 and TRBJ1-2; D not resolved. Germline CDR1 MDHEN, CDR2 SYDVKM. The CDR3 totals 11 residues. Trimming removed 6 bases at V and 4 bases at J, with 6 bases between. The CDR3 spells CASSHPYGYTF. CDR3 nucleotides: TGTGCCAGCAGCCATCCCTATGGCTACACCTTC.

This clone showed up just once. Here the CDR3 DNA reads TGCGCCAGCAGCCAGTTCCGGGACTCCTATTACGAGCAGTACTTC. It specifies CASSQFRDSYYEQYF. The chain recombines TRBV4-3 with TRBJ2-7; D may be TRBD2 (6 bases). Trimming stripped 3 bases from V and 4 bases from J, with 16 bases between. The CDR3 covers 15 residues. The germline V gene has CDR1 LGHNA and CDR2 YSLEER.

The chain joins TRBV7-8 to TRBJ2-3, with D hard to call. Trimming pared 5 bases from V and 0 bases from J, leaving 9 bases between. The germline V gene encodes CDR1 SGHVS and CDR2 FQNEAQ. The CDR3 loop spans 14 amino acids. Here the CDR3 DNA reads TGTGCCAGCAGCCAACCCGGTAGCACAGATACGCAGTATTTT. It codes for CASSQPGSTDTQYF.